Listed here is a single T cell receptor (beta chain). The data belong to a study of preoperative IRX-2 immunotherapy in early breast cancer. The germline gives CDR1 MNHGY, CDR2 SAAAGT. This CDR3 comprises 13 residues. The ends were cut back, 4 bases at V and 1 base at J, with 7 bases in the middle. As to treatment: preoperative locoregional IRX-2 cytokine immunotherapy. This phase Ib study tested locoregional IRX-2 cytokine immunotherapy given before surgery. Sequencing was performed with immunoSEQ multiplex PCR; in TCRdb, only in-frame clones are kept and a portion is missing. This repertoire shows approximately 30,000 clones, roughly 90% found once; its top ten account for 1.5% to 2%.

The source material was tumor tissue, sampled after IRX-2 immunotherapy. The chain joins TRBV6-8 to TRBJ1-1, with D unresolved. This TCR came from a human donor with breast cancer. CDR3 loop: CASSSHQNTEAFF. In DNA form, the CDR3 reads TGTGCCAGCAGTTCTCACCAGAACACTGAAGCTTTCTTT.